The T cell receptor beta chain described here comes from a study of T cells in Graves' hyperthyroidism and ophthalmopathy. Study at large: Blood was drawn when the patient was first diagnosed and still untreated.

Graves' hyperthyroidism was deemed stable given no ophthalmopathy progression within 18 months. Diagnosis rested on symptoms, serum thyroxine and TRAb, thyroid ultrasound, and orbital computed tomography. There are 15 residues in the CDR3. Germline V gives CDR1 MDHEN, CDR2 SYDVKM. V lost 4 bases to trimming and J lost 0 bases, with 10 bases between them. This clonotype has only a few counts. Using RNA transcripts as the source, TCR beta CDR3 regions were amplified. The HTBI primer set served for first-round RT-PCR of the TCR CDR3. A single record per CDR3 protein comes from TCRdb applying MiXCR to the multiplex PCR reads. The table has 550,000 to 800,000 distinct CDR3 sequences, less than 20% seen once.

This chain uses TRBV28 with TRBJ1-3; D is undetermined. The sample was blood. This sequence was found in a man between 18 and 35 years old with Graves' hyperthyroidism. CDR3 sequence: CASSSQGFSGNTIYF. Written as DNA, the CDR3 is TGTGCCAGCAGTTCACAAGGATTCTCTGGAAACACCATATATTTT.